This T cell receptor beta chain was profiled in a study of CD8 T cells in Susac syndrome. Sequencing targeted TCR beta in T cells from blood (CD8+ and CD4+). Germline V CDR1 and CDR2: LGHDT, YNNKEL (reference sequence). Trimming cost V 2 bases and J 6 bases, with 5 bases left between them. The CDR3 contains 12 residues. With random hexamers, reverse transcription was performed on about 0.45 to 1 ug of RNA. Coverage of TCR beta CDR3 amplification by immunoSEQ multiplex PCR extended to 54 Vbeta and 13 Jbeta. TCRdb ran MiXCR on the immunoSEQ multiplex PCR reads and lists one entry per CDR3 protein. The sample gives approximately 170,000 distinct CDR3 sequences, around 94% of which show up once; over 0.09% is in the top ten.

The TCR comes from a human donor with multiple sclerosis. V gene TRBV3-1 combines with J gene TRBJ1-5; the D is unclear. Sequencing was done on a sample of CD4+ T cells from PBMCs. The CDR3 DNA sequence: TGTGCCAGCAGCCAATCTTTTCAGCCCCAGCATTTT. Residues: CASSQSFQPQHF.